This record concerns one T cell receptor beta chain sequence. This sample was included in a study of blood T cell repertoires in COVID-19. Turning to the study itself: Both acute and convalescent COVID-19 samples were obtained from the United States, Italy and Spain. PBMCs, B-cell-depleted T cells, or T cells were the source of the cDNA or gDNA that made up the material.

Methods used by the authors: How many nucleated cells were present was estimated from reference gene primer amplification. Generated by immunoSEQ multiplex PCR, the TCRdb table keeps only in-frame clones and is missing some. That table is the source of V, J and clone size, and D and trimming were worked out from the DNA. Found here are around 71,000 clones, around 83% of them singletons; the top ten hold 25% to 30%. This CDR3 spans 15 amino acids. Germline lookup yields CDR1 SEHNR and CDR2 FQNEAQ (reference sequence). V shed 3 bases, J shed 7 bases, and the junction held 8 bases outside the gene matches.

The sequence was collected from a man aged 65-85 years with acute or convalescent COVID-19. Sequencing was carried out using peripheral blood. V usage is TRBV7-9 and J usage is TRBJ1-5; 8 bases match TRBD1. This CDR3 is CASSLTDRAGQPQHF. CDR3 nucleotide sequence: TGTGCCAGCAGCTTGACGGACAGGGCGGGGCAGCCCCAGCATTTT. Complete variable domain (other parts from reference TRBV7-9 and TRBJ1-5): DTGVSQNPRHKITKRGQNVTFRCDPISEHNRLYWYRQTLGQGPEFLTYFQNEAQLEKSRLLSDRFSAERPKGSFSTLEIQRTEQGDSAMYLCASSLTDRAGQPQHFGDGTRLSIL.